The 19 T cell receptor beta chains in this list originate from one sample, sequenced in a study of T cell clonotyping in hematopoietic cell transplantation (dated by TCRdb to the early 2020s). The library was made by the immunoSEQ multiplex PCR assay. TCRdb provides this immuneACCESS table in a form limited to in-frame rearrangements. Some clones are lacking; in checked studies, under half of them reflect an unresolved V gene, and why the rest are absent is not known. The table for this sample lists approximately 20,000 clones; around 86% of them were counted only once. The ten largest clones represent approximately 8% of the sample. The sample's time point, from its label and the paper: recipient sample about 28 days before transplant, after cytoreduction. Source: peripheral blood mononuclear cells, taken before stem cell transplant. The receptors come from a man over 45 with acute myeloid leukemia. Some clones in this sample may be carry-over from other donors' samples.

The chain couples TRBV27 to TRBJ2-2, with D perhaps TRBD1 (6 bases). Germline lookup yields CDR1 MNHEY and CDR2 SMNVEV (reference sequence). Trimming removed 6 bases at V and 3 bases at J, with 11 bases between. The length of the CDR3 is 14 residues. In DNA, the CDR3 is TGTGCCAGCAGACCGGGACAATACACCGGGGAGCTGTTTTTT. This encodes CASRPGQYTGELFF.

The chain carries TRBV10-3 and TRBJ2-5, with 7 bases fitting TRBD2. V lost 4 bases and J lost 3; bases outside the gene matches: 5. This CDR3 spans 14 amino acids. CDR1 is ENHRY, CDR2 SYGVKD, per germline. The CDR3 coding sequence is TGTGCCATCAGTGGACGGACTAGTGAAGAGACCCAGTACTTC. Translating gives CAISGRTSEETQYF.

This chain joins TRBV4-3 and TRBJ2-3; D not resolved. Trimming left V 1 base short and J 6 bases short, with 20 bases between. Germline values: CDR1 LGHNA, CDR2 YSLEER. The CDR3 totals 17 residues. The CDR3 loop is CASSQVNRPQLRDTQYF. The CDR3 nucleotides are TGCGCCAGCAGCCAAGTTAACAGACCACAACTGAGGGATACGCAGTATTTT.

The chain has TRBV12-5 and TRBJ1-5; D gene ambiguous. CDR1 is LGHNT and CDR2 is FRNRAP in the germline V gene. V dropped 1 base and J dropped 7 bases, with 14 bases sitting between them. The CDR3 is 15 residues long. The CDR3, as DNA: TGTGCTAGTGGTTTGGGACCGGCCTCCCCACAGCCCCAGCATTTT. Amino acid sequence: CASGLGPASPQPQHF.

This chain's CDR3 is CASSQAAEGIEQYF. DNA of the CDR3: TGCGCCAGCAGCCAAGCGGCGGAGGGGATCGAGCAGTACTTC. The chain carries TRBV4-1 and TRBJ2-7; TRBD2 might be the D (6 bases). V shed 1 base and J shed 6 bases, with 13 bases lying between them. The CDR3 runs 14 residues. Germline loops: CDR1 MGHRA, CDR2 YSYEKL.

The gene calls are TRBV5-1 and TRBJ2-1, with 10 nucleotides matching TRBD2. With V trimmed by 5 bases and J by 9 bases, 14 bases remained unmatched. The CDR3 loop spans 16 amino acids. Germline CDR1 reads SGHRS; CDR2 reads YFSETQ. The DNA for the CDR3 is TGCGCCAGCAGTCCCATCGGACTAGCGGAGAACGGTGAGCAGTTCTTC. Protein: CASSPIGLAENGEQFF. Full variable domain (missing parts from reference TRBV5-1 and TRBJ2-1): KAGVTQTPRYLIKTRGQQVTLSCSPISGHRSVSWYQQTPGQGLQFLFEYFSETQRNKGNFPGRFSGRQFSNSRSEMNVSTLELGDSALYLCASSPIGLAENGEQFFGPGTRLTVL.

This rearrangement joins TRBV19 to TRBJ1-5; D is ambiguous. Trimming took off 5 bases at V and 2 bases at J, with 13 bases between the two ends. CDR1 and CDR2 (germline): LNHDA, SQIVND (reference sequence). The CDR3 spans 15 residues. The CDR3 protein is CASSQGSGGNQPQHF. The CDR3, as DNA: TGTGCCAGTAGTCAAGGGTCAGGTGGCAATCAGCCCCAGCATTTT. The full variable domain, rest sourced from reference TRBV19 and TRBJ1-5, is DGGITQSPKYLFRKEGQNVTLSCEQNLNHDAMYWYRQDPGQGLRLIYYSQIVNDFQKGDIAEGYSVSREKKESFPLTVTSAQKNPTAFYLCASSQGSGGNQPQHFGDGTRLSIL.

This rearrangement joins TRBV7-9 to TRBJ2-7; 8 bases align to TRBD1. The CDR3 sequence is 15 residues long. Germline loops: CDR1 SEHNR, CDR2 FQNEAQ (reference sequence). J was trimmed by 5 bases and V by 5 bases; bases with no gene match: 11. CDR3 in DNA: TGTGCCAGCAGCCGCCGGACAGGGACCGGCCACGAGCAGTACTTC. Translating gives CASSRRTGTGHEQYF. Looking up the rest from reference TRBV7-9 and TRBJ2-7 gives the full variable domain: DTGVSQNPRHKITKRGQNVTFRCDPISEHNRLYWYRQTLGQGPEFLTYFQNEAQLEKSRLLSDRFSAERPKGSFSTLEIQRTEQGDSAMYLCASSRRTGTGHEQYFGPGTRLTVT.

The chain carries TRBV6-6 and TRBJ2-7, with D possibly being TRBD1 (6 bases). CDR1 and CDR2 (germline): MNHNY, SVGAGI (reference sequence). This CDR3 has 14 amino acids. V was shortened by 5 bases and J by 0 bases, with 11 bases between the two germline ends. The CDR3 here is CASSPTGSSYEQYF. The CDR3 DNA is TGTGCCAGCAGTCCAACAGGGAGCTCCTACGAGCAGTACTTC.

V is TRBV9 and J is TRBJ2-5, with D possibly called TRBD1 or TRBD2 (6 bases each). The CDR3 covers 17 residues. V dropped 3 bases and J dropped 0 bases, with 18 bases sitting between them. Germline assignment: CDR1 SGDLS and CDR2 YYNGEE. The CDR3 here is CASSEGGGWGHQETQYF. The CDR3 DNA reads TGTGCCAGCAGCGAGGGGGGAGGTTGGGGCCACCAAGAGACCCAGTACTTC.

This clone was counted a single time. The chain recombines TRBV4-2 with TRBJ2-1; 10 bases match TRBD2. Germline V CDR1 and CDR2: LGHNA, YNFKEQ. The CDR3 has 15 amino acids. Trimming cost V 6 bases and J 8 bases; bases outside gene matches: 10. CDR3 bases: TGTGCCAGCAGGGATCTAGCGGGGGTTGGATATGAGCAGTTCTTC. Its protein product is CASRDLAGVGYEQFF.

This sequence joins TRBV29-1 and TRBJ2-7; TRBD1 matches at 8 bases. This CDR3 region has 13 residues. Trimming took 2 bases from V and 7 from J; bases not matched to a gene: 7. Germline values: CDR1 SQVTM, CDR2 ANQGSEA. The CDR3 DNA is TGCAGCGTTGAATCGGCAGGGGGCGAGGAGCAGTACTTC. Protein sequence: CSVESAGGEEQYF.

The chain has TRBV7-9 and TRBJ1-1; D uncertain. CDR1 is SEHNR, CDR2 FQNEAQ, per germline (reference sequence). CDR3 length: 13 residues. The V end lost 5 bases, the J end lost 1 base, and 8 bases lay between the germline ends. This chain's CDR3 is CASSPAGNTEAFF. Written as DNA, the CDR3 is TGTGCCAGCAGCCCGGCAGGGAACACTGAAGCTTTCTTT.

The chain joins TRBV4-3 to TRBJ2-3; possibly TRBD2 for D (7 bases). The CDR3 sequence is 15 residues long. Trimming stripped 3 bases from V and 1 base from J, with 11 bases between. Germline CDR1 is LGHNA and CDR2 is YSLEER. The CDR3 DNA reads as TGCGCCAGCAGCCAGGGAGGGGGGCGCACAGATACGCAGTATTTT. As protein: CASSQGGGRTDTQYF.

V usage is TRBV4-1 and J usage is TRBJ2-7; D is unclear. The CDR3 runs to 14 residues. CDR1 and CDR2 from the germline V gene are MGHRA and YSYEKL. V was trimmed by 4 bases and J by 4 bases, leaving 14 bases between them. CDR3 protein: CASSRESGFYEQYF. Here the CDR3 DNA reads TGCGCCAGCAGCCGAGAATCGGGTTTTTACGAGCAGTACTTC.

This clone was seen once. This chain connects TRBV7-6 to TRBJ2-3; 12 bases map to TRBD1. The J segment lost 4 bases and the V segment lost 5 bases, leaving 4 bases of the junction unmatched. Germline V gene lookup returns CDR1 SGHVS and CDR2 FNYEAQ. CDR3 size: 15 residues. CDR3 residues: CASSPGQGAADTQYF. The CDR3 coding sequence is TGTGCCAGCAGCCCGGGACAGGGGGCTGCAGATACGCAGTATTTT.

V is TRBV4-1 and J is TRBJ1-6; D gene unclear. The length of the CDR3 is 15 residues. The germline V gene encodes CDR1 MGHRA and CDR2 YSYEKL. The V end was cut by 1 base, the J end by 8 bases, with 12 bases between. CDR3 sequence: CASSQARDTYSPLHF. The CDR3, as DNA: TGCGCCAGCAGCCAAGCGCGAGACACCTATTCACCCCTCCACTTT.

This chain joins TRBV5-6 and TRBJ2-4; D perhaps matches TRBD2 (5 bases). Trimming removed 4 bases at V and 2 bases at J, with 13 bases between. Germline V gene data show CDR1 as SGHDT and CDR2 as YYEEEE. The CDR3 sequence is 15 residues long. CDR3 protein: CASSQTGFTKNIQYF. The CDR3 region has the DNA TGTGCCAGCAGCCAAACGGGGTTTACCAAAAACATTCAGTACTTC.

This clone was seen a handful of times. This chain joins TRBV29-1 and TRBJ2-5; D is undetermined. The V and J ends lost 5 bases and 9 bases respectively, with 16 bases between them. CDR3 length equals 12 residues. Germline lookup yields CDR1 SQVTM and CDR2 ANQGSEA. Written as DNA, the CDR3 is TGCAGCGTTACCGAGGACCCCCCGGCCCAGTACTTC. Its translation is CSVTEDPPAQYF.